These T cell receptor beta chains were read from a single sample in a study of shared clonotypes between healthy human individuals. Method: immunoSEQ multiplex PCR; TCRdb's copy keeps in-frame clones and lacks some. The data contain about 510,000 clones, around 79% of them seen just once; the ten biggest clones take up 9.5% to 15%. Sequenced input: PBMCs. All receptors come from a woman aged 40-49 years in good health. Some clones in this sample may be carry-over from other donors' samples. Both conserved end residues are part of each CDR3. D genes are given only for firm matches. The listing skips clone size in some rows; elsewhere it reads once, few, many or a size class.

d_call | j_call | clone_size | v_call | cdr3_nt | cdr3_aa
TRBD2 | TRBJ2-5 | NA | TRBV19 | TGTGCCAGTAGTATAGGGGGTAGCGGGAGGGCGGAGACCCAGTACTTC | CASSIGGSGRAETQYF
NA | TRBJ2-4 | NA | TRBV14 | TGTGCCAGCAGCCAAGGGACATCCGCCAAAAACATTCAGTACTTC | CASSQGTSAKNIQYF
TRBD1 | TRBJ2-4 | NA | TRBV27 | TGTGCCAGCAGTTGGGACAGGGGCAAAAACATTCAGTACTTC | CASSWDRGKNIQYF
NA | TRBJ2-2 | NA | TRBV11-3 | TGTGCCAGCAGCTCCTCCACAGGGGGGGACGGGGAGCTGTTTTTT | CASSSSTGGDGELFF
NA | TRBJ1-3 | few | TRBV6-5 | TGTGCCAGCAGTTACGGTCAGGGAGCCGGAAACACCATATATTTT | CASSYGQGAGNTIYF
NA | TRBJ2-2 | NA | TRBV5-1 | TGCGCCAGCGGGGGAGTGAGGACCGGGGAGCTGTTTTTT | CASGGVRTGELFF
NA | TRBJ1-5 | once | TRBV19 | TGTGCCAGTACGAGGGCTTGGGACGCAAATCAGCCCCAGCATTTT | CASTRAWDANQPQHF
NA | TRBJ2-1 | NA | TRBV4-2 | TGTGCCAGCAGCCCGGAAGCTCTCTGGCCCTACAATGAGCAGTTCTTC | CASSPEALWPYNEQFF
NA | TRBJ2-5 | NA | TRBV7-9 | TGTGCCAGCAGCCGCTTAGGGGGCCAAGAGACCCAGTACTTC | CASSRLGGQETQYF
NA | TRBJ2-7 | few | TRBV30 | TGTGCCTGGAGTGTAGGATACTACGAGCAGTACTTC | CAWSVGYYEQYF
NA | TRBJ2-3 | NA | TRBV28 | TGTGCCAGCAGTCTAGCGACAGGAGATACGCAGTATTTT | CASSLATGDTQYF
NA | TRBJ2-1 | NA | TRBV27 | TGTGCCAGCAGTTTTAGGAGGGCCTACAATGAGCAGTTCTTC | CASSFRRAYNEQFF
TRBD1 | TRBJ1-3 | few | TRBV14 | TGTGCCAGCAGCCGGAACAGGGGGTTCCTCCAGAGCTCTGGAAACACCATATATTTT | CASSRNRGFLQSSGNTIYF
NA | TRBJ2-7 | NA | TRBV14 | TGTGCCAGCAGCCAAGACACCTACGAGCAGTACTTC | CASSQDTYEQYF
TRBD2 | TRBJ2-5 | NA | TRBV9 | TGTGCCAGCAGCCCCGGCGGCGGGAGGGCCCGAGAGACCCAGTACTTC | CASSPGGGRARETQYF
NA | TRBJ1-2 | NA | TRBV4-3 | TGCGCCAGCAGCCAAGGGGAAAGGGGCTACACCTTC | CASSQGERGYTF
NA | TRBJ2-5 | NA | TRBV9 | TGTGCCAGCAGCGTAGCTACAGGCGATGGGGAGACCCAGTACTTC | CASSVATGDGETQYF
TRBD2 | TRBJ2-3 | NA | TRBV18 | TGTGCCAGCTCACCAGCTCTAGCGGGAGTAGGAGATACGCAGTATTTT | CASSPALAGVGDTQYF
TRBD1 | TRBJ1-4 | NA | TRBV5-1 | TGCGCCAGCAGGACAGGGGCCTCTAATGAAAAACTGTTTTTT | CASRTGASNEKLFF
TRBD2 | TRBJ2-1 | many | TRBV4-2 | TGTGCCAGCAGCCCGGGACTAGGGACAAACAATGAGCAGTTCTTC | CASSPGLGTNNEQFF
TRBD2 | TRBJ2-1 | NA | TRBV11-2 | TGTGCCAGCAGCTTATCGGCTAGCGGGAGGGCCCACAATGAGCAGTTCTTC | CASSLSASGRAHNEQFF
NA | TRBJ2-1 | NA | TRBV9 | TGTGCCAGCAGCAGGGGTACAAACTTTTACAATGAGCAGTTCTTC | CASSRGTNFYNEQFF
NA | TRBJ2-2 | NA | TRBV2 | TGTGCCAGCAGTGAGGACCCGAGGACCGGGGAGCTGTTTTTT | CASSEDPRTGELFF
NA | TRBJ2-1 | once | TRBV5-1 | TGCGCCAGCAGCCAAACTAGCACGGATGAGCAGTTCTTC | CASSQTSTDEQFF
TRBD1 | TRBJ1-2 | NA | TRBV6-5 | TGTGCCAGCAGTTCAGGGACAGGGGGTAGCGGCTACACCTTC | CASSSGTGGSGYTF
NA | TRBJ2-7 | NA | TRBV18 | TGTGCCAGCTCACCTGGGCCAGGGCGCTACGAGCAGTACTTC | CASSPGPGRYEQYF
TRBD2 | TRBJ2-7 | NA | TRBV7-2 | TGTGCCAGCAGCCGCGTCTCAGCGGGGGGATCGGGGCAGTACTTC | CASSRVSAGGSGQYF
NA | TRBJ1-4 | NA | TRBV11-2 | TGTGCCAGCAGCGCCGCCGTTTGGGGCACTAATGAAAAACTGTTTTTT | CASSAAVWGTNEKLFF
NA | TRBJ2-5 | NA | TRBV9 | TGTGCCAGCAGCGCCGGACAGATCTCAGAGACCCAGTACTTC | CASSAGQISETQYF
NA | TRBJ1-2 | NA | TRBV5-4 | TGTGCCAGCAGCGAAGAACTTACTAACTATGGCTACACCTTC | CASSEELTNYGYTF
NA | TRBJ1-1 | NA | TRBV19 | TGTGCCAGTAGTACTACTGTTGACACTGAAGCTTTCTTT | CASSTTVDTEAFF
TRBD2 | TRBJ2-2 | NA | TRBV18 | TGTGCCAGCTCCAAAAGCGGGAGACCGAACACCGGGGAGCTGTTTTTT | CASSKSGRPNTGELFF
TRBD1 | TRBJ1-3 | NA | TRBV11-2 | TGTGCCAGCAGCTCTCCTTGGACAGGGGTCGGTGGAAACACCATATATTTT | CASSSPWTGVGGNTIYF
NA | TRBJ2-7 | NA | TRBV28 | TGTGCCAGCAGGCCCCCTGGCTACGAGCAGTACTTC | CASRPPGYEQYF
NA | TRBJ2-3 | NA | TRBV10-1 | TGCGCCAGCAGTGAGGGAGCGGGAGATACGCAGTATTTT | CASSEGAGDTQYF
NA | TRBJ2-1 | NA | TRBV9 | TGTGCCAGCAGCGTAGGTAGTAGCAGTGAGCAGTTCTTC | CASSVGSSSEQFF
NA | TRBJ2-5 | NA | TRBV28 | TGTGCCAGCAGTTTTCTCAGGGGAGGACAAGAGACCCAGTACTTC | CASSFLRGGQETQYF
NA | TRBJ2-7 | NA | TRBV5-4 | TGTGCCAGCAGCCCCGGGGAGTTTGCCTCCGAGCAGTACTTC | CASSPGEFASEQYF
TRBD2 | TRBJ2-1 | NA | TRBV27 | TGTGCCAGCAGGGCGGGAGGGAGTGAGCAGTTCTTC | CASRAGGSEQFF
TRBD1 | TRBJ2-1 | once | TRBV27 | TGTGCCAGCAGTTTTTATAGGGGGCTCGACAATGAGCAGTTCTTC | CASSFYRGLDNEQFF
NA | TRBJ1-5 | many | TRBV7-3 | TGTGCCAGCAGCTTATCTGGCAATCAGCCCCAGCATTTT | CASSLSGNQPQHF
NA | TRBJ2-7 | many | TRBV7-6 | TGTGCCAGCAGCTTAGCCCAATACACCTACGAGCAGTACTTC | CASSLAQYTYEQYF